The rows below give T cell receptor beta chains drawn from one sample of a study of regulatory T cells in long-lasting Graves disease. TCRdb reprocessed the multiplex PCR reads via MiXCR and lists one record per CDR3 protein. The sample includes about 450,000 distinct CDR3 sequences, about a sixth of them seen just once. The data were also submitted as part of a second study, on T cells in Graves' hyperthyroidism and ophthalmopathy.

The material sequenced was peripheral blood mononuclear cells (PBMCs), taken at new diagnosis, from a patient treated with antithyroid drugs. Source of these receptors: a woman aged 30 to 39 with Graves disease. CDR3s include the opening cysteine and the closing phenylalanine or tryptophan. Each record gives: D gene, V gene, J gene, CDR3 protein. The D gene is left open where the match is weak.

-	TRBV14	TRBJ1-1	CASSQEVEGWNTEAFF
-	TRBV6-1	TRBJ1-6	CASRGNSPLHF
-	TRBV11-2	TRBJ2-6	CASSLGSTGANVLTF
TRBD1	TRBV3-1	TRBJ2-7	CASTLGDREAYEQYF
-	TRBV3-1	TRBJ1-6	CASKGPDDSPLHF
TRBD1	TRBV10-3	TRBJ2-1	CAAIRDSKTNEQFF
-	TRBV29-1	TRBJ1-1	CSVALRMPMNTEAFF
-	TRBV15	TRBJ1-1	CATSRLKNTEAFF
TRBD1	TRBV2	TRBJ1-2	CASRSQGRLNGHTF
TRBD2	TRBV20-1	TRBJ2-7	CSATRLAGDGEQYF
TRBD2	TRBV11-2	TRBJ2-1	CASSPYRTSGFSSYNEQFF
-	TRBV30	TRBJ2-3	CAWKRPGVLDTQYF
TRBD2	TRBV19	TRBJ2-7	CASSIGAGSGIFYEQYF
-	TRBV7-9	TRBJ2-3	CASSSGTTDTQYF
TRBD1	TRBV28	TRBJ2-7	CASRDRAYEQYF
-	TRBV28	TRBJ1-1	CASSFGAGPTEAFF
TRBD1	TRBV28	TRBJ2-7	CASSTTGGDRSYEQYF
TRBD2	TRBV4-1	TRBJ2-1	CASSQEGRLAGKEQFF
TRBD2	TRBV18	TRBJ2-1	CASSPGTSVCNEQFF
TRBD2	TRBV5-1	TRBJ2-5	CASSIAGDETQYF
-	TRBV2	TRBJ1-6	CASTKSPQGSLHF
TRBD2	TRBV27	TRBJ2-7	CASSPSGRGSF
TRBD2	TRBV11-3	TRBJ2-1	CASRTEGLAGLAGSSYNEQFF
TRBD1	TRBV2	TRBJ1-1	CASRRTGVNTEAFF
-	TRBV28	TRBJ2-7	CASGGPSGARFSPTSEQYF
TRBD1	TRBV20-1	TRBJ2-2	CSARSYRGLTGELFF
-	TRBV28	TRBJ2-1	CASGESGYNEQFF
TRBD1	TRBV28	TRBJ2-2	CASSLWTGVNTGELFF
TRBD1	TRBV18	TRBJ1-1	CASWGQDGAFF
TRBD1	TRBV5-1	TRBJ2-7	CASSARPGQGYYEQYF
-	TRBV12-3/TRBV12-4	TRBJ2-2	CASNPRTKGGAPTGELFF
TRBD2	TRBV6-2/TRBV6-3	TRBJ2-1	CASSYSRLAASYNEQFF
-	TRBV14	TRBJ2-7	CASSQGVSYEQYF
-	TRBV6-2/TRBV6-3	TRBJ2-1	CASSYTTRAEQFF
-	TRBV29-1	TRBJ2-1	CSGHLGFSTSAYNEQFF
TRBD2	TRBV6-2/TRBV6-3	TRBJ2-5	CASSEAGAETQYF
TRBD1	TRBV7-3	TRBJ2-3	CASRRDRDTDTQYF
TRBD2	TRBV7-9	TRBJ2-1	CASSLSAGVNEQFF
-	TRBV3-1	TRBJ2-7	CASSWRDEQYF
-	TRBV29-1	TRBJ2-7	CSVETLTDEQYF
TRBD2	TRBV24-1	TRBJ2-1	CATSDFKLAGVKDEQFF
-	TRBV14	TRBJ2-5	CASSQRPPETQYF
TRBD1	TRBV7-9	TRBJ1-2	CASSYDRGRGYTF
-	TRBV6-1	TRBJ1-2	CASSYRAGYTF
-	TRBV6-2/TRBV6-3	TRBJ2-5	CASSYLAPGTETQYF
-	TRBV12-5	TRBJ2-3	CASGRSGHSTDTQYF
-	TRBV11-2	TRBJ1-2	CASSPDRQGFYGYTF
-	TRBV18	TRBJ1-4	CASSPPRPEKLFF
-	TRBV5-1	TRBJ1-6	CASSLVADSSYNSPLHF
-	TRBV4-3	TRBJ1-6	CASSQDHRGNGSPLHF
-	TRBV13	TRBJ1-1	CASSSQDTLNTEAFF
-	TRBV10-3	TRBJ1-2	CAISESSRDGYTF